These T cell receptor beta chains were read from a single sample in a study of T-cell memory formation after mild COVID-19. TCRdb redid the calling of the 5' RACE reads with MiXCR, one entry per CDR3 protein. The sample records about 360,000 distinct CDR3 sequences, over 10% being singletons. Sequenced sample: PBMCs or a T cell subset sorted from them (not recorded which). These receptors came from a man between 18 and 35 years old who had mild COVID-19 (a few samples of this study predate the infection). Cell type and time point are not known. Both conserved end residues are part of each CDR3. The order of the fields is clone size, J gene, D gene, V gene, CDR3 protein, CDR3 DNA. The D gene is left open where the match is weak. Some rows have no size entry. The others give once, few or many, or a class for an expanded clone.

-	TRBJ2-3	TRBD2	TRBV6-5	CASSQVAGGSDTQYF	TGTGCCAGCAGTCAAGTAGCGGGGGGGTCAGATACGCAGTATTTT
few	TRBJ2-3	TRBD2	TRBV6-5	CASSWGLAATDTQYF	TGTGCCAGCAGTTGGGGACTAGCGGCCACAGATACGCAGTATTTT
-	TRBJ1-1	-	TRBV11-3	CASSRETATEAFF	TGTGCCAGCAGCCGGGAGACAGCGACTGAAGCTTTCTTT
few	TRBJ2-5	-	TRBV12-3/TRBV12-4	CASSLTDF	TGTGCCAGCAGTTTAACAGACTTC
-	TRBJ2-5	-	TRBV20-1	CSASSLGRQETQYF	TGCAGTGCTAGCTCTCTGGGGCGGCAAGAGACCCAGTACTTC
-	TRBJ2-1	TRBD2	TRBV19	CASSIDQRGISSYNEQFF	TGTGCCAGTAGTATAGATCAGCGGGGGATCAGCTCCTACAATGAGCAGTTCTTC
many	TRBJ2-1	TRBD1	TRBV20-1	CSALQQGKVHNEQFF	TGCAGTGCGCTACAACAGGGGAAAGTCCACAATGAGCAGTTCTTC
many	TRBJ2-5	TRBD1	TRBV24-1	CATSDPARQGVSETQYF	TGTGCCACCAGTGACCCCGCGAGACAGGGGGTCAGCGAGACCCAGTACTTC
many	TRBJ1-5	-	TRBV19	CASNAGGRNQPQHF	TGTGCCAGTAATGCGGGGGGTCGGAATCAGCCCCAGCATTTT
many	TRBJ2-7	TRBD2	TRBV3-1	CASSQDSGLAQYF	TGTGCCAGCAGCCAAGATTCGGGACTAGCGCAGTACTTC
-	TRBJ2-1	TRBD1	TRBV4-3	CASSLDRGSSYEQFF	TGCGCCAGCAGCCTCGACAGGGGGTCTAGTTATGAGCAGTTCTTC
few	TRBJ2-7	TRBD1	TRBV28	CASSLTGTDEQYF	TGTGCCAGCAGTTTGACAGGGACGGACGAGCAGTACTTC
-	TRBJ2-6	-	TRBV18	CASSPNPGNSGANVLTF	TGTGCCAGCTCACCAAATCCGGGAAACTCTGGGGCCAACGTCCTGACTTTC
many	TRBJ2-5	TRBD2	TRBV7-9	CASSPAGGETQYF	TGTGCCAGCAGCCCCGCGGGGGGGGAGACCCAGTACTTC
few	TRBJ1-4	-	TRBV6-5	CASSINVDEKLFF	TGTGCCAGCAGCATAAACGTAGATGAAAAACTGTTTTTT
many	TRBJ1-2	-	TRBV5-5	CASSAGQRYGYTF	TGTGCCAGCAGCGCAGGGCAGCGCTATGGCTACACCTTC
-	TRBJ2-3	-	TRBV2	CASRRERSDTQYF	TGTGCCAGCCGGAGGGAAAGGTCAGATACGCAGTATTTT
many	TRBJ1-2	-	TRBV7-2	CASSQPNYGYTF	TGTGCCAGCAGCCAACCTAACTATGGCTACACCTTC
few	TRBJ2-2	-	TRBV5-6	CASRFRVDAGELFF	TGTGCCAGCAGATTTAGGGTAGACGCCGGGGAGCTGTTTTTT
few	TRBJ2-5	TRBD2	TRBV10-3	CAIGTRGVETQYF	TGTGCCATCGGGACTAGGGGAGTAGAGACCCAGTACTTC
few	TRBJ2-5	TRBD1	TRBV5-1	CASSSGTAETQYF	TGCGCCAGCAGCTCCGGGACAGCGGAGACCCAGTACTTC
few	TRBJ1-2	-	TRBV7-8	CASSFQAGDGYTF	TGTGCCAGCAGCTTTCAAGCCGGAGATGGCTACACCTTC
-	TRBJ1-1	TRBD1	TRBV12-3/TRBV12-4	CASSHDRATEAFF	TGTGCCAGCAGCCATGACAGGGCCACTGAAGCTTTCTTT
many	TRBJ1-1	-	TRBV7-2	CASSFVGNTEAFF	TGTGCCAGCAGCTTCGTCGGAAACACTGAAGCTTTCTTT
many	TRBJ2-1	-	TRBV4-3	CASSQDLRNNEQFF	TGCGCCAGCAGCCAAGATCTGCGGAACAATGAGCAGTTCTTC
-	TRBJ2-1	TRBD2	TRBV5-8	CASSAGTSRDNEQFF	TGTGCCAGCAGCGCCGGGACTAGTCGAGACAATGAGCAGTTCTTC
-	TRBJ2-7	-	TRBV18	CASSPSSPGFHEQYF	TGTGCCAGCTCACCATCCAGCCCAGGATTCCACGAGCAGTACTTC
-	TRBJ1-5	-	TRBV4-1	CASSQANMGLSNQPQHF	TGCGCCAGCAGCCAAGCAAACATGGGTCTGAGCAATCAGCCCCAGCATTTT
many	TRBJ2-2	-	TRBV6-2/TRBV6-3	CASTDWKTGELFF	TGTGCCAGCACCGACTGGAAAACCGGGGAGCTGTTTTTT
-	TRBJ1-5	-	TRBV6-5	CASSYRVLQPQHF	TGTGCCAGCAGTTATAGGGTTCTTCAGCCCCAGCATTTT
few	TRBJ2-1	-	TRBV9	CASSGGAGTVDNEQFF	TGTGCCAGCAGCGGGGGGGCCGGGACAGTAGACAATGAGCAGTTCTTC
-	TRBJ2-1	-	TRBV29-1	CSVEESAVGNEQFF	TGCAGCGTTGAAGAAAGTGCCGTCGGCAATGAGCAGTTCTTC
-	TRBJ2-5	TRBD2	TRBV7-3	CASSLTGGGGGQYF	TGTGCCAGCAGCTTAACTGGAGGAGGCGGGGGCCAGTACTTC
few	TRBJ2-7	-	TRBV20-1	CSARDLGYEQYF	TGCAGTGCTAGAGATCTTGGTTACGAGCAGTACTTC
few	TRBJ1-6	-	TRBV4-3	CASSQVPGPNSPLHF	TGCGCCAGCAGCCAAGTTCCAGGCCCCAATTCACCCCTCCACTTT
-	TRBJ2-6	-	TRBV27	CASSAGWGTGANVLTF	TGTGCCAGCAGTGCAGGCTGGGGTACTGGGGCCAACGTCCTGACTTTC
-	TRBJ1-2	-	TRBV9	CASSVGGGDYGYTF	TGTGCCAGCAGCGTAGGGGGGGGTGATTATGGCTACACCTTC
few	TRBJ2-3	-	TRBV7-9	CASSLRQTGGTDTQYF	TGTGCCAGCAGCCTCAGACAGACGGGGGGCACAGATACGCAGTATTTT
few	TRBJ2-2	-	TRBV20-1	CSARDLQDTNTGELFF	TGCAGTGCTAGAGATCTGCAGGACACGAACACCGGGGAGCTGTTTTTT
few	TRBJ1-1	-	TRBV7-6	CASSPPPGTEAFF	TGTGCCAGCAGCCCCCCCCCTGGCACTGAAGCTTTCTTT
few	TRBJ1-1	-	TRBV4-2	CASSPLGNTEAFF	TGTGCCAGCAGCCCGCTGGGTAACACTGAAGCTTTCTTT
few	TRBJ1-6	-	TRBV4-1	CASSQGGRRSPLHF	TGCGCCAGCAGCCAAGGGGGCAGGCGTTCACCCCTCCACTTT
-	TRBJ1-2	-	TRBV6-2/TRBV6-3	CASTPDGNYGYTF	TGTGCCAGCACCCCCGACGGGAACTATGGCTACACCTTC
-	TRBJ1-6	TRBD1	TRBV4-2	CASSQETGNDSPLHF	TGTGCCAGCAGCCAAGAGACAGGGAATGATTCACCCCTCCACTTT
-	TRBJ2-6	-	TRBV6-5	CASSGDLLGAGANVLTF	TGTGCCAGCAGTGGTGACCTTTTAGGGGCTGGGGCCAACGTCCTGACTTTC
once	TRBJ2-5	TRBD2	TRBV5-6	CASSLSGLAEETQYF	TGTGCCAGCAGCTTATCGGGACTAGCGGAAGAGACCCAGTACTTC
few	TRBJ1-1	TRBD1	TRBV4-1	CASSQADREKAFF	TGCGCCAGCAGCCAAGCGGACAGGGAAAAGGCTTTCTTT
-	TRBJ2-5	TRBD2	TRBV28	CASRASGGSQETQYF	TGTGCCAGCAGGGCTAGCGGGGGCTCCCAAGAGACCCAGTACTTC
-	TRBJ2-1	-	TRBV7-9	CASSSETVNEQFF	TGTGCCAGCAGCTCCGAGACAGTGAATGAGCAGTTCTTC